This T cell receptor (beta chain) comes out of a study of technical replicates of blood from a few donors (dated by TCRdb to 2017 to 2019). On this clone itself: Its antigen target is currently unknown. No clone much larger than this one lies a single base away; base qualities are absent.

The method behind the library was the immunoSEQ multiplex PCR assay. This is the immuneACCESS table as TCRdb keeps it, with only in-frame sequences that have V and J called. A part of the clones is gone; compared with another copy, unresolved V genes explain less than half, and the rest is unexplained. The sample yields 60,000 to 90,000 clones; around 97% were counted once. 0.25% to 0.3% of the sample rests with the top ten. Trimming accounts for 4 bases at V and 6 bases at J, while the number of junction bases matched to no gene is 3. Reading from cysteine to phenylalanine, the CDR3 counts 14 amino acids. CDR3 DNA only is kept here, 42 bases in frame from base 1. As encoded in the germline V gene (reference sequence), CDR1 is MNHEY while CDR2 is SMNVEV.

The V and J genes are TRBV27 and TRBJ2-1, with 10 bases matching TRBD1. This clonotype originated in a human donor in good health. Sequencing used T cells isolated from PBMCs. The CDR3 region reads CASSWTGGLNEQFF. DNA sequence: TGTGCCAGCAGTTGGACAGGGGGACTCAATGAGCAGTTCTTC.